The sequence of this TCR beta chain was determined in a study of tumor-infiltrating lymphocytes in primary liver carcinoma. Study in general: Patients, male and female, were 30 to 69 years old. Sample counts of productive TCRbeta reads spanned roughly 3.65 to 8 million; these counts were similar across tissue types.

Total RNA (around 500 ng) served as template for TCR beta cDNA synthesis primed by a constant-region primer. ARM-PCR, slightly modified, supplied the TCR beta libraries through three nested multiplex PCR rounds. Rounds one and two of PCR, each of roughly 10 cycles, were primed with TRBV1-TRBV30 forward primers and a C-beta reverse primer. One entry per CDR3 protein, called by TCRdb with MiXCR from the multiplex PCR reads. The sample consists of under 110,000 distinct CDR3 sequences, about 67% of them appearing once. Study-wide results and limits: All five tumor regions shared only about 7-24% of top clones.

Co-extracted RNA and DNA came from about 19-30 mg of unsorted bulk tissue. All patients had surgically resected primary liver carcinoma. On this clonotype: Its target is unknown.

The CDR3 is 11 residues long. The V end was cut by 2 bases, the J end by 4 bases, with 2 bases between. Germline lookup yields CDR1 SEHNR and CDR2 FQNEAQ (reference sequence). The chain couples TRBV7-9 to TRBJ2-5, with no clear D. The receptor was isolated from a woman between 55 and 75 years old with primary liver carcinoma and hepatitis B virus infection. Source material: liver tumor tissue from sampling region 2. This sample's subset: tumor region T2, inferior pole. The CDR3 region is CASSLLETQYF. CDR3 coding DNA: TGTGCCAGCAGCTTATTAGAGACCCAGTACTTC.